This TCR beta chain was sequenced for a study of blood T cell repertoires in COVID-19 (dated by TCRdb to the early 2020s). With regard to the full study: Samples from collaborators originated in the United States, Italy and Spain and spanned both the acute and convalescent phases of COVID-19. The samples were drawn from the first 160 participants of the ongoing ImmuneRACE study and from 950 to 1,500 subjects provided by 6 global collaborators. Deeply sampled blood TCRbeta repertoires from subjects exposed to, actively infected with, or recovered from COVID-19 were included in the dataset. The sample metadata nearly always contained a de-identified subject ID, COVID-19 status, age in years and sex. The repertoires were released in a freely available public database intended as a resource for research on the immune response to SARS-CoV-2. The material from the prospective study consisted of cDNA or gDNA derived from T cells, B-cell-depleted T cells, or PBMCs. HLA class I and class II types, where available, came from metadata supplied by the sample provider rather than from assay-based typing.

The study at large found these results: The amount of clinical and demographic metadata varied by source and participant and was provided uncurated.

CDR1 and CDR2, looked up from the germline V gene (reference sequence), are MNHEY and SMNVEV. Ends trimmed: V by 6 bases, J by 3 bases; bases unmatched to a gene: 3. CDR3 length: 14 amino acids, cysteine to phenylalanine. Left in the record is the CDR3 DNA by itself, 42 bases read in frame from the first base. As regards this clone: This clone's antigen is unknown. No base-level quality is on record; no much larger clone is a single base apart.

Each collaborating institution followed its own protocols to collect whole blood in K2EDTA tubes. Collaborator samples were shipped for TCRbeta analysis as frozen whole blood, isolated PBMCs, or DNA extracted from either sample type. TCRbeta CDR3 regions were amplified from genomic DNA using the immunoSEQ Assay, a bias-controlled multiplex PCR. As for the authors' bioinformatics: Within the assay, amplification of reference gene primers was used to estimate how many nucleated cells each sample contained. To quantify the absolute abundance of each unique TCRbeta CDR3 rearrangement, sequence reads were collapsed and filtered. For each sample, productive Simpson clonality was calculated as the square root of Simpson's diversity index over productive rearrangements. Not all clones reach the TCRdb copy of this immuneACCESS table, which keeps in-frame sequences only. Checked studies attribute under half of the gap to unresolved V genes and leave the rest unexplained. V, J and clone size are taken as reported in that table, and D and trimming were inferred from the DNA itself. The sample table holds 35,000 to 45,000 clones, of which roughly 74% were seen once. The ten largest account for 50% to 75% of the sample.

The chain employs TRBV27 and TRBJ2-1, with TRBD1 identical over 9 junction bases. Material: peripheral blood. This clonotype was sampled from an elderly man with acute or convalescent COVID-19. The CDR3 protein: CASRGTGIYNEQFF. The DNA reads as follows: TGTGCCAGCAGAGGGACAGGGATCTACAATGAGCAGTTCTTC.